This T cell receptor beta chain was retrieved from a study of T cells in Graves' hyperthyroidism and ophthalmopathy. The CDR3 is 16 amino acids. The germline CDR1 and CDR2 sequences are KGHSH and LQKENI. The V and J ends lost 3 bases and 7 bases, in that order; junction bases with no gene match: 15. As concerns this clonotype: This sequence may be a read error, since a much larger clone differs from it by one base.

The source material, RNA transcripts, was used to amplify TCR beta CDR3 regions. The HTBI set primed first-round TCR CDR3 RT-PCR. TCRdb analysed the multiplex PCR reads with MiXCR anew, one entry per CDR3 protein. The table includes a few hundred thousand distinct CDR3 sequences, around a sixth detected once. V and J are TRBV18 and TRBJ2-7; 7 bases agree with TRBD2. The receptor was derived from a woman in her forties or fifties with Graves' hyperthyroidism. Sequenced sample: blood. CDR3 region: CASSPYGPGSAGEQYV. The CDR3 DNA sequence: TGTGCCAGCTCACCGTACGGGCCAGGATCAGCGGGAGAGCAGTACGTC.